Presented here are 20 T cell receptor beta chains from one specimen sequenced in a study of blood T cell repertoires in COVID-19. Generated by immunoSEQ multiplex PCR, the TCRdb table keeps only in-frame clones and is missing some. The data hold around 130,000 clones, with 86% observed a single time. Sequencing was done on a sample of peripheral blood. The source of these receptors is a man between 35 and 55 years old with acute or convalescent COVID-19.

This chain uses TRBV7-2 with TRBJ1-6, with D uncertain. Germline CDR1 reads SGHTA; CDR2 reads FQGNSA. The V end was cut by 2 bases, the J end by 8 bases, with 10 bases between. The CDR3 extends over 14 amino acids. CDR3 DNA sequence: TGTGCCAGCAGCTTAAAGGGAGGTGATTCACCCCTCCACTTT. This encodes CASSLKGGDSPLHF.

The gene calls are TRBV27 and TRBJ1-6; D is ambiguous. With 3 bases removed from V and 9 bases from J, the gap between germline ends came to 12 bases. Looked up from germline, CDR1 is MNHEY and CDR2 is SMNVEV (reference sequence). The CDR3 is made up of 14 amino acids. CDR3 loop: CASSFRVVGSPLHF. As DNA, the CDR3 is TGTGCCAGCAGTTTCCGGGTCGTTGGTTCACCCCTCCACTTT.

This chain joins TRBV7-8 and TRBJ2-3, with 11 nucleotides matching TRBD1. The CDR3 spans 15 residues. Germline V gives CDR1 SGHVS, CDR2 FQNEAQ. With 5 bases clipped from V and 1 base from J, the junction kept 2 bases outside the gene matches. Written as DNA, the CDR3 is TGTGCCAGCAGCGGACAGGGGGCCCGCACAGATACGCAGTATTTT. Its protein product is CASSGQGARTDTQYF.

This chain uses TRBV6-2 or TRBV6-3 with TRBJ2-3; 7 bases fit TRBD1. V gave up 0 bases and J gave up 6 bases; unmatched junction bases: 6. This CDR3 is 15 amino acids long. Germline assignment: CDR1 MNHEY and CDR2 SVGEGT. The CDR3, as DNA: TGTGCCAGCAGTTACTCGGGGACAGTACGCGATACGCAGTATTTT. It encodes CASSYSGTVRDTQYF.

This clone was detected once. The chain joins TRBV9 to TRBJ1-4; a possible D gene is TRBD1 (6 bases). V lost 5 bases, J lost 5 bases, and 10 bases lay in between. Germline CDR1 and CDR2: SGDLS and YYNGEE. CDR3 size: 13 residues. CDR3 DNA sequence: TGTGCCAGCAGAAGGACAGAGAATGAAAAACTGTTTTTT. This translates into CASRRTENEKLFF.

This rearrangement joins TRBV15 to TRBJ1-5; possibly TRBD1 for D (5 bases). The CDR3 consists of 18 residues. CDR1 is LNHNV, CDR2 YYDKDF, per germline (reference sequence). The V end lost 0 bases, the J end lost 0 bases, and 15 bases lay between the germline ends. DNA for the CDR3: TGTGCCACCAGCAGAGATTTGTCGGGGGTTAATAGCAATCAGCCCCAGCATTTT. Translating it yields CATSRDLSGVNSNQPQHF.

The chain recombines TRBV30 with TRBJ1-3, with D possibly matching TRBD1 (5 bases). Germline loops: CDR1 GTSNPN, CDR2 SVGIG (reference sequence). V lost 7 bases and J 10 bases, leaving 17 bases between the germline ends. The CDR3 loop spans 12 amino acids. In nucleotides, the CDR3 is TGTGCCTCGTATACCAGGGAAGGGACCATATATTTT. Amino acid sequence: CASYTREGTIYF. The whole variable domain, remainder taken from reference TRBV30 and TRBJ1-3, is SQTIHQWPATLVQPVGSPLSLECTVEGTSNPNLYWYRQAAGRGLQLLFYSVGIGQISSEVPQNLSASRPQDRQFILSSKKLLLSDSGFYLCASYTREGTIYFGEGSWLTVV.

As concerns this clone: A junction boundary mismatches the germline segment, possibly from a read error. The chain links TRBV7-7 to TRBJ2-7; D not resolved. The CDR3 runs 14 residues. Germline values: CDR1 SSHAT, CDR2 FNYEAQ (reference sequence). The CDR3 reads CASSPTASSYEQYF. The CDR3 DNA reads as TGTGCTAGCAGCCCGACTGCATCCTCCTACGAGCAGTACTTC.

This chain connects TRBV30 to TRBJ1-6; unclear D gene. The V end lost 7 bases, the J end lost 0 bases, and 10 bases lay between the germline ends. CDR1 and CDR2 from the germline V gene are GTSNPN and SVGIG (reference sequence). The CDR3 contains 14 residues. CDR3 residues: CASTSGSYNSPLHF. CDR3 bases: TGTGCCTCTACGTCCGGCTCCTATAATTCACCCCTCCACTTT. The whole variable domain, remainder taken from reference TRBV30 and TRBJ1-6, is SQTIHQWPATLVQPVGSPLSLECTVEGTSNPNLYWYRQAAGRGLQLLFYSVGIGQISSEVPQNLSASRPQDRQFILSSKKLLLSDSGFYLCASTSGSYNSPLHFGNGTRLTVT.

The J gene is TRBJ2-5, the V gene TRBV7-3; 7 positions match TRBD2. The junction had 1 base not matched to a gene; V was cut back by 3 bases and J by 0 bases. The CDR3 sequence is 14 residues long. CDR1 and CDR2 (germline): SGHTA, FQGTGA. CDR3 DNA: TGTGCCAGCAGCTTGCGGGGGAACCAAGAGACCCAGTACTTC. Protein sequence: CASSLRGNQETQYF.

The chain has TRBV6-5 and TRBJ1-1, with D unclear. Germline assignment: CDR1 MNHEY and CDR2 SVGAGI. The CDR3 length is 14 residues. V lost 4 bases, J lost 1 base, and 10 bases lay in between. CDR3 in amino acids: CASSWRRQNTEAFF. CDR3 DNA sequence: TGTGCCAGCAGTTGGAGGAGGCAGAACACTGAAGCTTTCTTT.

The CDR3 is CASSAAGYTF. For the CDR3, the DNA is TGTGCCAGCAGTGCGGCAGGCTACACCTTC. The chain recombines TRBV6-6 with TRBJ1-2, with D uncertain. CDR3 length equals 10 residues. Germline CDR1 and CDR2: MNHNY and SVGAGI (reference sequence). Trimming stripped 5 bases from V and 8 bases from J, with 6 bases between.

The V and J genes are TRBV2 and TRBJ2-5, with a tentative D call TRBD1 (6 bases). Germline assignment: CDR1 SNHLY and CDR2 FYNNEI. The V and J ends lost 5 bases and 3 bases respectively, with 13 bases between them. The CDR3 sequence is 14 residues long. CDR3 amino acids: CASSPPRTEETQYF. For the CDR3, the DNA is TGTGCCAGCAGTCCTCCTCGGACAGAAGAGACCCAGTACTTC.

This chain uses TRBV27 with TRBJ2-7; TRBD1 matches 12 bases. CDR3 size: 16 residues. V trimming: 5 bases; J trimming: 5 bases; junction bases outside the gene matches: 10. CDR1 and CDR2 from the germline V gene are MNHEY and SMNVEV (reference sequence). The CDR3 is CASSLGPGQGANEQYF. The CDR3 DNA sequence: TGTGCCAGCAGTCTGGGCCCGGGACAGGGGGCGAACGAGCAGTACTTC.

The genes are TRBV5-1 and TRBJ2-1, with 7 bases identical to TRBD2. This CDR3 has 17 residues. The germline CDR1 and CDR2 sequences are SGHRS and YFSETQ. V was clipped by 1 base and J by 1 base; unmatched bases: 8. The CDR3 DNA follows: TGCGCCAGCAGCTTGCGGGGCGCGGGGGAGTCCTACAATGAGCAGTTCTTC. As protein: CASSLRGAGESYNEQFF.

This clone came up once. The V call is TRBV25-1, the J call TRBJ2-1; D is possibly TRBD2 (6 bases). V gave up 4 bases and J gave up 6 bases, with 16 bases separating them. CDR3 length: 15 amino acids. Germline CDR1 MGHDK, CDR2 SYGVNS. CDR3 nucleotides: TGTGCCAGCAGTGCTTACCCCAGCGGGCGCAATGAGCAGTTCTTC. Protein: CASSAYPSGRNEQFF.

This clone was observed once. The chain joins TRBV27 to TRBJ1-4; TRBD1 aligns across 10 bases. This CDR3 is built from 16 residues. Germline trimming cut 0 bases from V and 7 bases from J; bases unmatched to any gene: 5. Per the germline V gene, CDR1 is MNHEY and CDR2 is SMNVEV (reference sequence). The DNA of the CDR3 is TGTGCCAGCAGTTTATCACGGACAGGGGGATCTGAAAAACTGTTTTTT. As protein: CASSLSRTGGSEKLFF.

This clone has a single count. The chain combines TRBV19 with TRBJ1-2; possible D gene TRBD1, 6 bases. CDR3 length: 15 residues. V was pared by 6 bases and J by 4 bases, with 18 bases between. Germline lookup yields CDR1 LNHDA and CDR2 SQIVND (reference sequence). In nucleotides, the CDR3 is TGTGCCAGTAGCCCTTCGGGGGGCGTCGGCTATGGCTACACCTTC. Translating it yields CASSPSGGVGYGYTF.

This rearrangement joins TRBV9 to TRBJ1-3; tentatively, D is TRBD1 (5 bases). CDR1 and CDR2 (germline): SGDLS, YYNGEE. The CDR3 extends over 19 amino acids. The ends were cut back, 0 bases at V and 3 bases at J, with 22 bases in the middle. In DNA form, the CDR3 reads TGTGCCAGCAGCGTAGCTCGTGGGAGGGACTACCGGGATGGAAACACCATATATTTT. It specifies CASSVARGRDYRDGNTIYF.

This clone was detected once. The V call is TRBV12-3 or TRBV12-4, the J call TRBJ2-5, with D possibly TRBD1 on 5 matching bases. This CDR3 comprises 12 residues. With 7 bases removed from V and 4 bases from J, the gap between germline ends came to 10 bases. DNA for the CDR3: TGTGCCAGCAAAGGGGTTGGAGAGACCCAGTACTTC. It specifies CASKGVGETQYF.